These 23 T cell receptor beta chains originate from one sample sequenced in a study of shared T cell receptors in the human thymus. Measured with immunoSEQ multiplex PCR; TCRdb has only the in-frame clones, and not every one. The profile shows approximately 490,000 clones, around three quarters of them singletons. The sample was also reused in another study, on human thymus T cells.

The material sequenced was thymocytes. Receptors were obtained from a boy younger than two with a congenital heart defect.

The chain employs TRBV7-8 and TRBJ2-1, with 7 nucleotides matching TRBD2. The CDR3 covers 16 residues. The V gene end was trimmed by 1 base and the J gene end by 1 base; junction bases not matched to a gene: 4. CDR1 is SGHVS and CDR2 is FQNEAQ in the germline V gene. CDR3 amino acids: CASSLGQGGSYNEQFF. Here the CDR3 DNA reads TGTGCCAGCAGCTTAGGTCAGGGAGGGTCCTACAATGAGCAGTTCTTC.

The V call is TRBV5-1, the J call TRBJ2-7, with D maybe TRBD1 (5 bases). The germline gives CDR1 SGHRS, CDR2 YFSETQ. CDR3 length equals 15 residues. Trimming pared 4 bases from V and 3 bases from J, leaving 17 bases between. CDR3 in DNA: TGCGCCAGCAGCCCGGAACCGGACATCAGCTACGAGCAGTACTTC. This sequence encodes CASSPEPDISYEQYF.

This chain connects TRBV5-3 to TRBJ1-1; unclear D gene. TRBV5-3 is placed among ORFs of uncertain function. The CDR3 runs 11 residues. Trimming cost V 8 bases and J 3 bases, with 8 bases left between them. DNA of the CDR3: TGTGCCAGTCTGACACACACTGAAGCTTTCTTT. Translated: CASLTHTEAFF.

The chain joins TRBV28 to TRBJ2-7; D perhaps matches TRBD2 (6 bases). The germline CDR1 and CDR2 sequences are MDHEN and SYDVKM. V was trimmed by 6 bases and J by 1 base, leaving 13 bases between them. This CDR3 region has 14 residues. The CDR3 loop is CASSQAGSSYEQYF. The CDR3 bases are TGTGCCAGCAGCCAAGCGGGCAGTTCCTACGAGCAGTACTTC.

The chain uses TRBV27 and TRBJ2-6; no clear D gene. V was shortened by 5 bases and J by 0 bases, with 11 bases between the two germline ends. Per germline, CDR1 MNHEY and CDR2 SMNVEV (reference sequence). The CDR3 is 16 amino acids. The CDR3 DNA reads TGTGCCAGCAGTGCCGACTCAGACTCTGGGGCCAACGTCCTGACTTTC. Translating gives CASSADSDSGANVLTF.

The chain joins TRBV4-3 to TRBJ2-2, with TRBD2 identical over 14 bases. With V trimmed by 1 base and J by 2 bases, 9 bases remained unmatched. The length of the CDR3 is 20 residues. The germline gives CDR1 LGHNA, CDR2 YSLEER. CDR3 nucleotides: TGCGCCAGCAGCCAAGCGGTATCTGGGACTAGCGGGGGAAACACCGGGGAGCTGTTTTTT. This sequence encodes CASSQAVSGTSGGNTGELFF.

The V and J genes are TRBV6-5 and TRBJ1-1; D unclear. Germline lookup yields CDR1 MNHEY and CDR2 SVGAGI. V was pared by 8 bases and J by 4 bases, with 14 bases between. This CDR3 spans 13 amino acids. The DNA of the CDR3 is TGTGCCAGCTGTTTAACTCGGGGCACTGAAGCTTTCTTT. Amino acids: CASCLTRGTEAFF.

The chain is built from TRBV7-9 and TRBJ2-7, with D maybe TRBD1 (7 bases). V lost 5 bases to trimming and J lost 3 bases, with 14 bases between them. Germline V gives CDR1 SEHNR, CDR2 FQNEAQ (reference sequence). CDR3 length equals 14 residues. CDR3 coding DNA: TGTGCCAGCAGCCCCAGGGGGGAAGACTACGAGCAGTACTTC. Protein sequence: CASSPRGEDYEQYF.

This clone occurred once. This chain uses TRBV30 with TRBJ1-5; 7 bases line up with TRBD1. The germline gives CDR1 GTSNPN, CDR2 SVGIG (reference sequence). The CDR3 spans 14 residues. Trimming removed 4 bases from V and 9 bases from J; junction bases left unmatched: 12. The CDR3 protein is CAWTYDRADSPQHF. The CDR3 nucleotides are TGTGCCTGGACCTACGACAGGGCTGATTCGCCCCAGCATTTT.

This rearrangement joins TRBV7-9 to TRBJ1-2, with 7 bases lining up with TRBD1. The J segment lost 4 bases and the V segment lost 5 bases, leaving 10 bases of the junction unmatched. The CDR3 spans 15 residues. Germline V gene sequence: CDR1 SEHNR, CDR2 FQNEAQ (reference sequence). The CDR3 DNA sequence: TGTGCCAGCAGCCTCACAGGGGCCCCCCTCTATGGCTACACCTTC. It translates to CASSLTGAPLYGYTF.

This clone was picked up a small number of times. The chain is built from TRBV15 and TRBJ1-2; 7 bases map to TRBD1. CDR3 size: 18 residues. CDR1 LNHNV and CDR2 YYDKDF come from the germline V gene (reference sequence). The junction had 16 bases not matched to a gene; V was cut back by 5 bases and J by 1 base. CDR3 bases: TGTGCCACCAGCCGACCCGGACAGGCATTAGCCGATAACTATGGCTACACCTTC. Translation: CATSRPGQALADNYGYTF.

This rearrangement joins TRBV7-2 to TRBJ2-7; the D gene is possibly TRBD2 (5 bases). CDR3 length: 14 amino acids. Trimming pared 7 bases from V and 0 bases from J, leaving 13 bases between. From germline, CDR1 is SGHTA and CDR2 FQGNSA. The CDR3 sequence: CASNEAVSSYEQYF. The CDR3 DNA follows: TGTGCCAGCAACGAAGCGGTTAGCTCCTACGAGCAGTACTTC.

The chain joins TRBV10-3 to TRBJ1-2, with D perhaps TRBD1 (5 bases). V was pared by 7 bases and J by 0 bases, with 15 bases between. The CDR3 length is 15 residues. Germline V CDR1 and CDR2: ENHRY, SYGVKD. CDR3 DNA: TGTGCCATCACTCGGGACTCCGGGTCTAACTATGGCTACACCTTC. Translated, it gives CAITRDSGSNYGYTF.

V gene TRBV5-1 combines with J gene TRBJ2-7, with 7 nucleotides matching TRBD2. CDR3 length equals 14 residues. V shed 2 bases, J shed 2 bases, and the junction held 4 bases outside the gene matches. Per germline, CDR1 SGHRS and CDR2 YFSETQ. The chain's CDR3 is CASSFPREPYEQYF. The CDR3 DNA reads as TGCGCCAGCAGCTTCCCGCGGGAGCCCTACGAGCAGTACTTC.

This chain connects TRBV27 to TRBJ2-3; 7 nucleotides match TRBD2. The CDR3 totals 19 residues. V gave up 0 bases and J gave up 1 base; unmatched junction bases: 13. Germline CDR1 and CDR2: MNHEY and SMNVEV (reference sequence). The chain's CDR3 is CASSLSSGWGGSRTDTQYF. CDR3 in DNA: TGTGCCAGCAGTTTATCGTCGGGGTGGGGCGGGAGCCGCACAGATACGCAGTATTTT.

This chain's CDR3 is CASRRRTGSSYNEQFF. In DNA form, the CDR3 reads TGTGCCAGCAGACGGAGAACTGGAAGCTCCTACAATGAGCAGTTCTTC. The rearrangement links TRBV11-2 to TRBJ2-1; no definite D call. This CDR3 has 16 amino acids. Per the germline V gene, CDR1 is SGHAT and CDR2 is FQNNGV. V lost 6 bases to trimming and J lost 0 bases, with 15 bases between them.

The chain recombines TRBV29-1 with TRBJ1-2; D is unclear. The V end was cut by 0 bases, the J end by 8 bases, with 7 bases between. This CDR3 has 11 residues. Looked up from germline, CDR1 is SQVTM and CDR2 is ANQGSEA. The CDR3 DNA reads as TGCAGCGTTGAAGATCCCGTGGGCTACACCTTC. It specifies CSVEDPVGYTF.

This clone was detected once. CDR3 amino acids: CASSSGGNGYEQYF. The CDR3 region has the DNA TGCGCCAGCAGCTCGGGGGGGAATGGCTACGAGCAGTACTTC. The chain couples TRBV5-1 to TRBJ2-7; 8 bases fit TRBD2. This CDR3 region has 14 residues. Germline-derived CDR1 and CDR2 are SGHRS and YFSETQ. V dropped 3 bases and J dropped 3; count of bases not matched to a gene: 5.

The CDR3 loop reads CATRTSGIVYEQYF. The CDR3 nucleotides are TGTGCCACCCGGACTAGCGGGATTGTGTACGAGCAGTACTTC. This sequence joins TRBV10-3 and TRBJ2-7; TRBD2 aligns across 12 bases. CDR3 length: 14 residues. The germline CDR1 and CDR2 sequences are ENHRY and SYGVKD. V shed 10 bases, J shed 4 bases, and the junction held 8 bases outside the gene matches.

The chain couples TRBV5-4 to TRBJ1-4; 7 bases align to TRBD1. Trimming took 0 bases from V and 2 from J; bases not matched to a gene: 4. CDR3 length: 16 amino acids. Per germline, CDR1 SGHNT and CDR2 YYREEE (reference sequence). CDR3 loop: CASSLGRGQTNEKLFF. Here the CDR3 DNA reads TGTGCCAGCAGCTTGGGGAGGGGGCAGACTAATGAAAAACTGTTTTTT.

The V call is TRBV15, the J call TRBJ1-1; unclear D gene. CDR3 length: 14 amino acids. Germline V gene sequence: CDR1 LNHNV, CDR2 YYDKDF (reference sequence). Trimming cost V 0 bases and J 3 bases, with 8 bases left between them. The CDR3 DNA is TGTGCCACCAGCAGAGATAGGCAGGACACTGAAGCTTTCTTT. This translates into CATSRDRQDTEAFF.

V is TRBV15 and J is TRBJ1-5; no clear D. This CDR3 has 12 residues. V lost 5 bases, J lost 5 bases, and 7 bases lay in between. Germline V gives CDR1 LNHNV, CDR2 YYDKDF (reference sequence). The CDR3 sequence is CATSFRDQPQHF. CDR3 DNA sequence: TGTGCCACCAGCTTTAGAGATCAGCCCCAGCATTTT.

To note about this clone: The sample carries other DNA sequences with the same CDR3. This sequence joins TRBV30 and TRBJ1-1; no clear D gene. CDR1 is GTSNPN, CDR2 SVGIG, per germline (reference sequence). Trimming removed 5 bases from V and 4 bases from J, with 8 bases in between. CDR3 length: 11 residues. The CDR3 is CAWAPGTEAFF. Written as DNA, the CDR3 is TGTGCCTGGGCCCCGGGCACTGAAGCTTTCTTT.